One sample yielded the 18 T cell receptor beta chains listed below, sequenced in a study of CD8 T cells in Susac syndrome. Reverse transcription of about 0.5 to 1 ug RNA used random hexamers. TCRdb reanalysed the immunoSEQ multiplex PCR reads using MiXCR and keeps one entry per CDR3 protein. The data hold approximately 160,000 distinct CDR3 sequences, with 95% to 96% observed a single time. Sequencing input: CD4+ T cells from PBMCs. The receptors were sampled from a human donor with Susac syndrome.

In nucleotides, the CDR3 is TGTGCCGCCGCAGACAGCACAGATACGCAGTATTTT. It codes for CAAADSTDTQYF. This chain connects TRBV11-1 to TRBJ2-3; unclear D gene. This CDR3 contains 12 residues. The germline V and J ends were trimmed by 11 bases and 0 bases, with 9 bases remaining between them. In germline, CDR1 is SGHAT, CDR2 FQDESV (reference sequence).

For the CDR3, the DNA is TGTGCCAGCAGCTCTCGGACTAGCGGGAGTTACAATGAGCAGTTCTTC. Translated, it gives CASSSRTSGSYNEQFF. The rearrangement links TRBV7-2 to TRBJ2-1, with TRBD2 identical over 13 bases. The CDR3 contains 16 residues. V trimming: 4 bases; J trimming: 4 bases; junction bases outside the gene matches: 4. The germline V gene encodes CDR1 SGHTA and CDR2 FQGNSA. The variable domain in full, with the rest retrieved from reference TRBV7-2 and TRBJ2-1, is GAGVSQSPSNKVTEKGKDVELRCDPISGHTALYWYRQSLGQGLEFLIYFQGNSAPDKSGLPSDRFSAERTGGSVSTLTIQRTQQEDSAVYLCASSSRTSGSYNEQFFGPGTRLTVL.

The rearrangement uses TRBV4-2 and TRBJ2-7; possible D gene TRBD2, 5 bases. Between the trimmed V and J ends, which lost 2 bases and 6 bases, there was a span of 14 bases. The CDR3 extends over 14 amino acids. Per germline, CDR1 LGHNA and CDR2 YNFKEQ. CDR3 loop: CASSQFPGSTEQYF. The CDR3 DNA reads TGTGCCAGCAGCCAATTCCCGGGATCGACCGAGCAGTACTTC.

The chain employs TRBV14 and TRBJ2-7, with TRBD2 identical over 7 bases. V shed 9 bases and J 3 bases; nucleotides not matched to a gene: 11. The CDR3 is 14 residues long. Looked up from germline, CDR1 is SGHDN and CDR2 is FVKESK. The CDR3 reads CARIERGEIYEQYV. The CDR3 nucleotides are TGTGCCAGGATAGAACGGGGGGAGATCTACGAGCAGTACGTC.

This chain links TRBV2 with TRBJ2-7; D gene ambiguous. CDR3 length: 15 amino acids. The V gene lost 3 bases and the J gene lost 2 bases, with 14 bases spanning the gap. CDR1 is SNHLY, CDR2 FYNNEI, per germline. The CDR3 DNA sequence: TGTGCCAGCAGTGATGCGGCAGGCCCCCCCTACGAGCAGTACTTC. As protein: CASSDAAGPPYEQYF.

This clonotype was seen just once. The chain joins TRBV6-2 or TRBV6-3 to TRBJ2-7, with 8 bases matching TRBD2. The CDR3 has 14 amino acids. With V trimmed by 2 bases and J by 6 bases, 6 bases remained unmatched. Germline values: CDR1 MNHEY, CDR2 SVGEGT. The CDR3 DNA reads TGTGCCAGCAGTTACCGGGGGGGCCTTGGCGAGCAGTACGTC. This sequence encodes CASSYRGGLGEQYV.

Comment on this clonotype: One junction end disagrees with the germline gene, perhaps due to a read error. This chain links TRBV4-1 with TRBJ1-1, with a possible D match to TRBD1 (6 bases). Germline V CDR1 and CDR2: MGHRA, YSYEKL. CDR3 length: 14 residues. The CDR3 sequence is CASSQDPIDRQVGF. CDR3 nucleotides: TGCGCCAGCAGCCAAGATCCCATAGACAGACAGGTGGGTTTT.

For the CDR3, the DNA is TGTGCCAGCAGTAGGACAGGGGGCGGACATCAGCCCCAGCATTTT. This translates into CASSRTGGGHQPQHF. This rearrangement joins TRBV6-5 to TRBJ1-5; 11 bases line up with TRBD1. Trimming cost V 5 bases and J 5 bases; bases outside gene matches: 5. CDR1 MNHEY and CDR2 SVGAGI come from the germline V gene. The CDR3 is 15 residues long.

This chain joins TRBV2 and TRBJ2-2, with D possibly TRBD1 on 6 matching bases. This CDR3 is 13 amino acids long. V dropped 7 bases and J dropped 6 bases, with 12 bases sitting between them. Germline CDR1 is SNHLY and CDR2 is FYNNEI. CDR3 nucleotide sequence: TGTGCCAGCACGAACAGGGCCTCCGGGGAGCTGTTTTTT. It codes for CASTNRASGELFF.

This chain uses TRBV6-2 or TRBV6-3 with TRBJ2-6; the D gene is possibly TRBD2 (6 bases). CDR1 is MNHEY and CDR2 is SVGEGT in the germline V gene. Trimming removed 10 bases from V and 0 bases from J, with 13 bases in between. The CDR3 is 15 residues long. In DNA, the CDR3 is TGTGCCACCAATCCGGGGGTCTCTGGGGCCAACGTCCTGACTTTC. It translates to CATNPGVSGANVLTF.

This clonotype was seen only once. V gene TRBV7-2 combines with J gene TRBJ1-5; D may be TRBD1 (5 bases). The V and J ends lost 4 bases and 9 bases respectively, with 13 bases between them. There are 13 residues in the CDR3. Germline CDR1 is SGHTA and CDR2 is FQGNSA. The CDR3 nucleotides read TGTGCCAGCAGCTCGTACGAGGGGCCGCCCCAGCATTTT. Translated: CASSSYEGPPQHF.

This rearrangement joins TRBV5-1 to TRBJ2-5, with D perhaps assigned TRBD1 or TRBD2 (5 bases each). Germline-derived CDR1 and CDR2 are SGHRS and YFSETQ. The CDR3 has 13 amino acids. Trimming left V 7 bases short and J 1 base short, with 11 bases between. CDR3 region: CASYTGRQETQYF. The CDR3, as DNA: TGCGCCAGCTATACGGGGCGCCAAGAGACCCAGTACTTC.

The chain uses TRBV9 and TRBJ2-7; a weak D match, TRBD2 (6 bases). The CDR3 has 14 residues. Trimming stripped 0 bases from V and 3 bases from J, with 10 bases between. The V gene's germline CDR1 is SGDLS and CDR2 YYNGEE. In nucleotides, the CDR3 is TGTGCCAGCAGCGTAGGGGACTCCTTCTACGAGCAGTACTTC. The encoded protein is CASSVGDSFYEQYF.

In its sample, this clonotype was seen a few times. The rearrangement uses TRBV4-1 and TRBJ1-1; no firm D call. The CDR3 is made up of 16 amino acids. V shed 4 bases and J shed 5 bases, with 20 bases lying between them. Germline V CDR1 and CDR2: MGHRA, YSYEKL. CDR3 loop: CASSPGADFLGTEAFF. The CDR3, as DNA: TGCGCCAGCAGCCCAGGTGCTGACTTCCTTGGGACTGAAGCTTTCTTT.

V and J are TRBV7-9 and TRBJ2-3; 7 bases agree with TRBD2. Looked up from germline, CDR1 is SEHNR and CDR2 is FQNEAQ (reference sequence). V dropped 5 bases and J dropped 9; count of bases not matched to a gene: 5. This CDR3 comprises 12 residues. The CDR3 nucleotides read TGTGCCAGCAGCCAAGGACTAGGCACGCAGTATTTT. It yields the protein CASSQGLGTQYF.

V gene TRBV27 combines with J gene TRBJ2-7; tentatively, D is TRBD2 (6 bases). Per the germline V gene, CDR1 is MNHEY and CDR2 is SMNVEV (reference sequence). The ends were cut back, 6 bases at V and 3 bases at J, with 15 bases in the middle. The CDR3 is 14 residues long. The CDR3 spells CASSPREWDYEQYF. In DNA, the CDR3 is TGTGCCAGCAGCCCCCGGGAGTGGGACTACGAGCAGTACTTC.

The chain couples TRBV7-9 to TRBJ2-6; possible D gene TRBD1, 5 bases. Per the germline V gene, CDR1 is SEHNR and CDR2 is FQNEAQ (reference sequence). This CDR3 spans 15 amino acids. The V end lost 3 bases, the J end lost 0 bases, and 6 bases lay between the germline ends. The CDR3 reads CASSFGASGANVLTF. CDR3 sequence (DNA): TGTGCCAGCAGCTTTGGGGCCTCTGGGGCCAACGTCCTGACTTTC.

The J gene is TRBJ2-3, the V gene TRBV3-1; weak D call: TRBD2 (5 bases). This CDR3 spans 14 amino acids. The germline V gene has CDR1 LGHDT and CDR2 YNNKEL (reference sequence). V was cut by 4 bases and J by 0 bases, with 8 bases left in between. The CDR3 DNA sequence: TGTGCCAGCAGCCTTCAGCGGAGCACAGATACGCAGTATTTT. It yields the protein CASSLQRSTDTQYF.